Below, 29 T cell receptor beta chains from the same sample are listed, as sequenced in a study of blood T cell repertoires in COVID-19. Method: immunoSEQ multiplex PCR; TCRdb's copy keeps in-frame clones and lacks some. The sample has 150,000 to 250,000 clones, 82% seen once. The specimen sequenced was PBMCs or T cells enriched from blood (not recorded which). These receptors came from a man aged 35-49 years who had recovered from COVID-19.

The J gene is TRBJ1-5, the V gene TRBV6-2 or TRBV6-3; tentatively, D is TRBD1 (5 bases). Trimming pared 2 bases from V and 7 bases from J, leaving 15 bases between. The germline V gene encodes CDR1 MNHEY and CDR2 SVGEGT. The CDR3 is made up of 15 amino acids. CDR3 loop: CASSYLQGSGQPQHF. The CDR3 nucleotides are TGTGCCAGCAGTTACCTCCAGGGATCAGGACAGCCCCAGCATTTT.

The rearrangement links TRBV2 to TRBJ2-3; perhaps TRBD2 as D (7 bases). Germline V gene sequence: CDR1 SNHLY, CDR2 FYNNEI. The CDR3 extends over 15 amino acids. Trimming left V 9 bases short and J 2 bases short, with 18 bases between. As DNA, the CDR3 is TGTGCCAGTTGGGGGGGCAGGGCGTTCACAGATACGCAGTATTTT. Translation: CASWGGRAFTDTQYF.

This chain connects TRBV5-4 to TRBJ1-1; 11 bases align to TRBD1. The CDR3 totals 18 residues. Germline CDR1 reads SGHNT; CDR2 reads YYREEE (reference sequence). Trimming removed 0 bases from V and 1 base from J; junction bases left unmatched: 8. The CDR3 spells CASSLGRDRGMRNTEAFF. CDR3 DNA sequence: TGTGCCAGCAGCTTGGGCCGGGACAGGGGGATGCGGAACACTGAAGCTTTCTTT.

Many counts were recorded for this clone. The J gene is TRBJ1-6, the V gene TRBV6-1; 7 bases fit TRBD1. Trimming removed 3 bases from V and 9 bases from J; junction bases left unmatched: 20. CDR1 is MNHNS and CDR2 is SASEGT in the germline V gene. This CDR3 is 19 amino acids long. The DNA for the CDR3 is TGTGCCAGCAGTGATGAGACAGGGCCCACCTCCTTGATCGGTTCACCCCTCCACTTT. It codes for CASSDETGPTSLIGSPLHF.

The rearrangement uses TRBV13 and TRBJ2-5; TRBD2 aligns across 7 bases. The CDR3 sequence is 17 residues long. The germline V gene has CDR1 PRHDT and CDR2 FYEKMQ (reference sequence). J lost 1 base, V lost 0 bases, and 8 bases had no gene match. In DNA, the CDR3 is TGTGCCAGCAGCTTAGGAGGTTCGGCGGGGGTCCAAGAGACCCAGTACTTC. Encoded protein: CASSLGGSAGVQETQYF.

J is TRBJ2-7 and V is TRBV14; 9 bases are shared with TRBD2. Per germline, CDR1 SGHDN and CDR2 FVKESK. This CDR3 is 19 amino acids long. Trimming took 1 base from V and 4 from J; bases not matched to a gene: 17. CDR3 sequence reads: CASSQAFSGTSRSRYEQYV. CDR3 bases: TGTGCCAGCAGCCAAGCCTTCTCCGGGACTAGCAGGAGTAGGTACGAGCAGTACGTC.

This rearrangement joins TRBV5-1 to TRBJ1-6, with D maybe TRBD1 (5 bases). The CDR3 totals 14 residues. Germline loops: CDR1 SGHRS, CDR2 YFSETQ. Trimming removed 2 bases from V and 5 bases from J, with 8 bases in between. The CDR3 coding sequence is TGCGCCAGCAGCTTAGGGGCCGATAATTCACCCCTCCACTTT. Its protein product is CASSLGADNSPLHF.

This clone was observed once. The V call is TRBV28, the J call TRBJ2-2; D uncertain. Germline CDR1 and CDR2: MDHEN and SYDVKM. The V end was cut by 4 bases, the J end by 0 bases, with 15 bases between. This CDR3 has 17 residues. The DNA for the CDR3 is TGTGCCAGCAGTTCCACAGTAGGCCTATCGAACACCGGGGAGCTGTTTTTT. Amino acids: CASSSTVGLSNTGELFF.

This clone was seen more than once but under ten times. The V and J genes are TRBV19 and TRBJ1-2; possibly TRBD1 for D (6 bases). The CDR3 is 14 amino acids. With 7 bases removed from V and 0 bases from J, the gap between germline ends came to 12 bases. Germline lookup yields CDR1 LNHDA and CDR2 SQIVND (reference sequence). This CDR3 reads CASTRQETNYGYTF. The CDR3 DNA reads TGTGCCAGTACCAGACAGGAAACTAACTATGGCTACACCTTC.

The chain uses TRBV7-2 and TRBJ2-7; 9 bases align to TRBD2. Germline trimming cut 2 bases from V and 6 bases from J; bases unmatched to any gene: 11. The CDR3 loop spans 16 amino acids. Per germline, CDR1 SGHTA and CDR2 FQGNSA. This CDR3 reads CASSLFAGGLGSEQYV. The CDR3, as DNA: TGTGCCAGCAGCTTATTCGCGGGAGGGTTAGGTTCCGAGCAGTACGTC.

The rearrangement links TRBV30 to TRBJ1-1, with TRBD1 as a possible D gene (5 bases). This CDR3 has 16 residues. Trimming removed 0 bases from V and 4 bases from J, with 18 bases in between. Germline loops: CDR1 GTSNPN, CDR2 SVGIG (reference sequence). CDR3 amino acids: CAWSVSRVRRGTEAFF. CDR3 nucleotide sequence: TGTGCCTGGAGTGTCAGCAGGGTTCGGAGAGGCACTGAAGCTTTCTTT. Complete variable domain (other parts from reference TRBV30 and TRBJ1-1): SQTIHQWPATLVQPVGSPLSLECTVEGTSNPNLYWYRQAAGRGLQLLFYSVGIGQISSEVPQNLSASRPQDRQFILSSKKLLLSDSGFYLCAWSVSRVRRGTEAFFGQGTRLTVV.

The chain has TRBV27 and TRBJ2-1; no definite D call. The V gene lost 2 bases and the J gene lost 1 base, with 12 bases spanning the gap. The CDR3 loop spans 16 amino acids. Per germline, CDR1 MNHEY and CDR2 SMNVEV (reference sequence). CDR3 coding DNA: TGTGCCAGCAGTTTAAGCCGTGTCGGGTCCTACAATGAGCAGTTCTTC. Residues: CASSLSRVGSYNEQFF.

This sequence joins TRBV4-1 and TRBJ2-3, with 11 bases that match TRBD2. CDR1 MGHRA and CDR2 YSYEKL come from the germline V gene. The trim removed 1 base at V and 2 bases at J, leaving 11 bases unmatched. The CDR3 sequence is 19 residues long. The CDR3 is CASSQALTGLAVATDTQYF. CDR3 nucleotide sequence: TGCGCCAGCAGCCAAGCTCTTACGGGACTAGCGGTTGCCACAGATACGCAGTATTTT.

The chain uses TRBV15 and TRBJ2-1; the D gene is possibly TRBD1 (6 bases). The V and J ends lost 6 bases and 5 bases respectively, with 17 bases between them. This CDR3 is built from 15 residues. Germline CDR1 reads LNHNV; CDR2 reads YYDKDF (reference sequence). The CDR3 here is CATRARRDTDNEQFF. The CDR3 bases are TGTGCCACCAGGGCTCGCCGGGACACAGACAATGAGCAGTTCTTC.

The chain links TRBV4-1 to TRBJ1-2; maybe TRBD1 (5 bases). Germline V gene data show CDR1 as MGHRA and CDR2 as YSYEKL. The V gene lost 0 bases and the J gene lost 7 bases, with 12 bases spanning the gap. The CDR3 has 14 residues. CDR3 in DNA: TGCGCCAGCAGCCAAGACGGCAGGGTCGCTGGCTACACCTTC. It encodes CASSQDGRVAGYTF.

This rearrangement joins TRBV19 to TRBJ1-1, with a possible D match to TRBD1 (5 bases). V was clipped by 1 base and J by 1 base, with 7 bases between them. This CDR3 contains 14 residues. Germline lookup yields CDR1 LNHDA and CDR2 SQIVND (reference sequence). CDR3 residues: CASSIGTWNTEAFF. The CDR3, as DNA: TGTGCCAGTAGTATAGGGACATGGAACACTGAAGCTTTCTTT.

This chain joins TRBV7-8 and TRBJ2-5; possible D gene TRBD2, 5 bases. The germline V gene encodes CDR1 SGHVS and CDR2 FQNEAQ. This CDR3 region has 14 residues. The ends were cut back, 4 bases at V and 1 base at J, with 10 bases in the middle. The CDR3 here is CASSSTSPQETQYF. CDR3 DNA sequence: TGTGCCAGCAGCTCCACTAGTCCCCAAGAGACCCAGTACTTC.

The CDR3 sequence is CASSQDIVGQGEAFF. CDR3 DNA sequence: TGCGCCAGCAGCCAAGATATCGTAGGACAGGGAGAAGCTTTCTTT. The V call is TRBV4-3, the J call TRBJ1-1; TRBD1 matches at 8 bases. Germline V gene sequence: CDR1 LGHNA, CDR2 YSLEER. V shed 0 bases and J 8 bases; nucleotides not matched to a gene: 8. The CDR3 runs 15 residues.

The chain joins TRBV15 to TRBJ2-3; tentatively, D is TRBD2 (6 bases). The V and J ends lost 1 base and 1 base respectively, with 18 bases between them. This CDR3 comprises 18 residues. Germline V lookup: CDR1 LNHNV, CDR2 YYDKDF (reference sequence). CDR3 bases: TGTGCCACCAGCAGAGGGTTTTCTAGCGCCGAAGGCACAGATACGCAGTATTTT. The encoded protein is CATSRGFSSAEGTDTQYF.

In DNA, the CDR3 is TGTGCCAGTAGCAGAGCGGGAAGCTCCTACAATGAGCAGTTCTTC. Its translation: CASSRAGSSYNEQFF. The rearrangement uses TRBV19 and TRBJ2-1, with TRBD2 matching 7 bases. CDR1 and CDR2 from the germline V gene are LNHDA and SQIVND (reference sequence). CDR3 length equals 15 residues. Germline trimming cut 6 bases from V and 0 bases from J; bases unmatched to any gene: 5.

The rearrangement uses TRBV7-9 and TRBJ1-1; D is uncertain. Germline CDR1 and CDR2: SEHNR and FQNEAQ (reference sequence). This CDR3 contains 13 residues. The V end was cut by 4 bases, the J end by 6 bases, with 12 bases between. CDR3 loop: CASSYYEPPEAFF. In DNA form, the CDR3 reads TGTGCCAGCAGCTACTATGAACCGCCTGAAGCTTTCTTT.

The chain employs TRBV4-3 and TRBJ1-2; 7 nucleotides match TRBD1. V lost 4 bases, J lost 6 bases, and 17 bases stayed unmatched. From germline, CDR1 is LGHNA and CDR2 YSLEER. The CDR3 sequence is 17 residues long. The DNA for the CDR3 is TGCGCCAGCAGCCTCGATTTAAGTTTGGGTCAGGGGGATGGCTACACCTTC. The encoded protein is CASSLDLSLGQGDGYTF.

The rearrangement links TRBV6-2 or TRBV6-3 to TRBJ1-2, with 7 bases lining up with TRBD1. There are 15 residues in the CDR3. V trimming: 0 bases; J trimming: 2 bases; junction bases outside the gene matches: 3. Germline V CDR1 and CDR2: MNHEY, SVGEGT. CDR3 sequence: CASSYSLGQNYGYTF. Here the CDR3 DNA reads TGTGCCAGCAGTTACTCGTTGGGACAGAACTATGGCTACACCTTC.

V usage is TRBV6-4 and J usage is TRBJ2-3, with TRBD2 identical over 13 bases. V was clipped by 3 bases and J by 7 bases; unmatched bases: 4. The germline V gene encodes CDR1 MRHNA and CDR2 SNTAGT. This CDR3 region has 15 residues. As DNA, the CDR3 is TGTGCCAGCAGTGAGACTAGCGGGAGGTCCTATACGCAGTATTTT. It yields the protein CASSETSGRSYTQYF.

This clone was counted many times. V usage is TRBV2 and J usage is TRBJ1-3, with D perhaps matching TRBD1 (5 bases). The CDR3 is made up of 14 amino acids. Trimming took 6 bases from V and 2 from J, leaving 11 bases between them. In germline, CDR1 is SNHLY, CDR2 FYNNEI. In DNA form, the CDR3 reads TGTGCCAGCAGACCCCAGGGCCCTGGAAACACCATATATTTT. This translates into CASRPQGPGNTIYF.

This clone was counted only a few times. The chain has TRBV6-5 and TRBJ1-2, with D tentatively TRBD1 (6 bases). The length of the CDR3 is 13 residues. Trimming shortened V by 7 bases and J by 5 bases, and 14 bases separated the two germline ends. Per germline, CDR1 MNHEY and CDR2 SVGAGI. The CDR3 loop is CASIEGVGYGYTF. The CDR3 DNA is TGTGCCAGCATAGAGGGGGTTGGGTATGGCTACACCTTC.

The chain's CDR3 is CASSIGQERDTQYF. The CDR3 bases are TGTGCCAGTAGTATAGGACAGGAGAGAGATACGCAGTATTTT. The V and J genes are TRBV19 and TRBJ2-3, with D maybe TRBD1 (6 bases). Per germline, CDR1 LNHDA and CDR2 SQIVND (reference sequence). This CDR3 comprises 14 residues. Deletions cut 1 base from V and 5 bases from J, with 10 bases between.

CDR3 sequence reads: CATKLAEDPNTQYF. For the CDR3, the DNA is TGTGCCACAAAACTAGCGGAAGATCCGAATACGCAGTATTTT. V gene TRBV2 combines with J gene TRBJ2-3; 8 positions match TRBD2. The germline V gene encodes CDR1 SNHLY and CDR2 FYNNEI. Unmatched junction bases numbered 13, after V lost 10 bases and J lost 7 bases. This CDR3 spans 14 amino acids.

This clone was detected a few times. The chain employs TRBV28 and TRBJ1-1, with 8 positions matching TRBD1. Germline V gives CDR1 MDHEN, CDR2 SYDVKM. The V and J ends lost 3 bases and 8 bases, in that order; junction bases with no gene match: 2. This CDR3 region has 12 residues. The chain's CDR3 is CASSLGTGEAFF. Here the CDR3 DNA reads TGTGCCAGCAGTTTGGGGACAGGAGAAGCTTTCTTT. Combining the CDR3 with reference TRBV28 and TRBJ1-1 gives the whole variable domain DVKVTQSSRYLVKRTGEKVFLECVQDMDHENMFWYRQDPGLGLRLIYFSYDVKMKEKGDIPEGYSVSREKKERFSLILESASTNQTSMYLCASSLGTGEAFFGQGTRLTVV.